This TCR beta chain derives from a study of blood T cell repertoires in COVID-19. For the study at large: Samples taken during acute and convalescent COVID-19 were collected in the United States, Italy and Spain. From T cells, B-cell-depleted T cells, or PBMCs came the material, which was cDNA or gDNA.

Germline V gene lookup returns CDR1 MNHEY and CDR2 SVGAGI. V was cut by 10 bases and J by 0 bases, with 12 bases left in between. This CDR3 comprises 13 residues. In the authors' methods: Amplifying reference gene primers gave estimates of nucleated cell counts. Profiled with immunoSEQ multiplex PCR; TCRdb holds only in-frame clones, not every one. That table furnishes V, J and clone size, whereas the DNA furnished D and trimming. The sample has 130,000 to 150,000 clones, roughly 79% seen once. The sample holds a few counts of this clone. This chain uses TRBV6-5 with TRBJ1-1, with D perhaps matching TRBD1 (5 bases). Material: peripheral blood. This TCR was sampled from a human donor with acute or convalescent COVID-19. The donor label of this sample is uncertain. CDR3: CATTDSLNTEAFF. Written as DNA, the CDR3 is TGTGCCACCACAGACAGTCTGAACACTGAAGCTTTCTTT.